These T cell receptor beta chains were read from a single sample in a study of T-cell memory formation after mild COVID-19. TCRdb re-derived calls from the 5' RACE reads in MiXCR, one entry per CDR3 protein. Here the sample spans about 470,000 distinct CDR3 sequences, 25% being singletons. The specimen was PBMCs or a T cell subset sorted from them (not recorded which). All receptors derive from an adult woman who had mild COVID-19 (a few samples of this study predate the infection). Cell type and time point are not known. Each CDR3 is given without its conserved first and last residue. The order of the fields is V gene, J gene, D gene, CDR3 protein. The D gene is left open where the match is weak.

V: TRBV20-1; J: TRBJ2-1; D: .; CDR3: SAKLAEKAWNNEQF
V: TRBV12-3/TRBV12-4; J: TRBJ1-5; D: .; CDR3: ASSLEVWGRTLTTNQPQH
V: TRBV5-1; J: TRBJ1-2; D: .; CDR3: ASSLAPGQGPNYGYT
V: TRBV27; J: TRBJ2-5; D: TRBD2; CDR3: ASSVLAARGWTQY
V: TRBV5-1; J: TRBJ2-3; D: .; CDR3: ASSLDGSMDTQY
V: TRBV20-1; J: TRBJ2-7; D: TRBD2; CDR3: SAQTPSGRIGEQY
V: TRBV5-1; J: TRBJ2-3; D: TRBD2; CDR3: ASSAIAGGDTDTQY
V: TRBV20-1; J: TRBJ2-2; D: .; CDR3: SARDLVTGNTGELF
V: TRBV24-1; J: TRBJ2-2; D: TRBD2; CDR3: ATSDSRLAGTGELF
V: TRBV19; J: TRBJ2-7; D: .; CDR3: ASSPRTEIYEQY
V: TRBV12-3/TRBV12-4; J: TRBJ1-5; D: .; CDR3: ASSSKGPRNQPQH
V: TRBV6-2/TRBV6-3; J: TRBJ1-2; D: .; CDR3: ASSYFSGPGYT
V: TRBV29-1; J: TRBJ1-3; D: .; CDR3: SVSTRGNTIY
V: TRBV18; J: TRBJ2-7; D: .; CDR3: ASSPRYSSYEQY
V: TRBV7-8; J: TRBJ1-1; D: .; CDR3: ASSLVLYGVHTEAF
V: TRBV20-1; J: TRBJ2-7; D: .; CDR3: SVSSYEQY
V: TRBV9; J: TRBJ2-7; D: TRBD1; CDR3: ASSLRTGGNIYEQY
V: TRBV6-5; J: TRBJ2-7; D: .; CDR3: ASSSGPTFSYEQY
V: TRBV20-1; J: TRBJ2-3; D: .; CDR3: SARPGGWGTDTQY
V: TRBV9; J: TRBJ2-7; D: .; CDR3: ASSVALDSEQY
V: TRBV2; J: TRBJ1-1; D: .; CDR3: ASSPRIGLLMNTEAF
V: TRBV12-3/TRBV12-4; J: TRBJ2-5; D: .; CDR3: ASSLGGGVETQY
V: TRBV7-9; J: TRBJ2-1; D: .; CDR3: ASSSGGMDNEQF
V: TRBV11-1; J: TRBJ2-2; D: .; CDR3: ASSHSDRLAGELF
V: TRBV6-2/TRBV6-3; J: TRBJ1-5; D: TRBD1; CDR3: ASSYPGQFDQPQH
V: TRBV7-6; J: TRBJ1-1; D: .; CDR3: ASTQGWNTEAF
V: TRBV7-9; J: TRBJ2-3; D: TRBD2; CDR3: ASTFPREAHTDTQY
V: TRBV4-2; J: TRBJ2-7; D: TRBD1; CDR3: ASSHLLGQGSREQY
V: TRBV20-1; J: TRBJ2-7; D: .; CDR3: SAMDTSSYEQY
V: TRBV7-6; J: TRBJ2-2; D: TRBD1; CDR3: ASSSSPGQSTGELF
V: TRBV27; J: TRBJ2-4; D: .; CDR3: ASSPQRGGQLKNIQY
V: TRBV7-9; J: TRBJ2-1; D: TRBD1; CDR3: ASSLRDSFYNEQF
V: TRBV20-1; J: TRBJ2-7; D: TRBD2; CDR3: SATGLAGESYEQY
V: TRBV20-1; J: TRBJ1-1; D: .; CDR3: SARAKGPEAF
V: TRBV18; J: TRBJ2-3; D: .; CDR3: ASSLSGTSTDTQY
V: TRBV6-5; J: TRBJ2-7; D: .; CDR3: ASSYSGQGSYEQY
V: TRBV9; J: TRBJ2-2; D: TRBD2; CDR3: ASSGTSRSTGELF
V: TRBV7-3; J: TRBJ2-2; D: TRBD2; CDR3: ASSSLPSGSAGELF
V: TRBV6-5; J: TRBJ2-5; D: .; CDR3: ASASSGFSGETQY
V: TRBV5-4; J: TRBJ2-2; D: TRBD2; CDR3: ASSRTSGPNTGELF